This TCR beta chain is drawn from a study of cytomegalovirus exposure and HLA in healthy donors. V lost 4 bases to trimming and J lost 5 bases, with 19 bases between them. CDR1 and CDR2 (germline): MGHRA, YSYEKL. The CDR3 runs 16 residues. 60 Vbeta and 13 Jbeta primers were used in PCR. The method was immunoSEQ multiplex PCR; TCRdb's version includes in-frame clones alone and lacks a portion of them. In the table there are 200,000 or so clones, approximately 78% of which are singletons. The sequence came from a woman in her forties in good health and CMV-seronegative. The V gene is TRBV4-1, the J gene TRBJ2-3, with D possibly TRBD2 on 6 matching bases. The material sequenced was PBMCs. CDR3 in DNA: TGCGCCAGCAGCCTGAGTAATGGCGGGACTGGAGATACGCAGTATTTT. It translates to CASSLSNGGTGDTQYF.